Listed below are T cell receptor beta chains from one sample, sequenced in a study of blood T cell repertoires in COVID-19. Method: immunoSEQ multiplex PCR; TCRdb's copy keeps in-frame clones and lacks some. This table has almost 200,000 clones, just under 85% appearing once. The specimen sequenced was peripheral blood. These receptor sequences come from a man in his fifties or sixties with COVID-19, enrolled during active disease. CDR3s include the opening cysteine and the closing phenylalanine or tryptophan. Fields, in order: J gene, D gene, CDR3 length, V gene, clone size, CDR3 DNA, CDR3 protein. The D gene is left open where the match is weak. For some rows the clone size is stated as once, few or many, or as a class when expanded; others skip it.

>TRBJ1-1|NA|14|TRBV6-5|NA
TGTGCCAGCAGTTACCGGGGAGGGGCCACTGAAGCTTTCTTT
CASSYRGGATEAFF
>TRBJ2-7|NA|15|TRBV5-1|NA
TGCGCCAGCAGCTTGACCACCGGGACAACCTACGAGCAGTACTTC
CASSLTTGTTYEQYF
>TRBJ1-1|TRBD1|12|TRBV29-1|NA
TGCAGCGTTGCCCAGGACAGGACTGAAGCTTTCTTT
CSVAQDRTEAFF
>TRBJ2-1|TRBD2|15|TRBV2|NA
TGTGCCAGCAGTGGGCAAGCGGGAGGGTTCAATGAGCAGTTCTTC
CASSGQAGGFNEQFF
>TRBJ1-2|NA|15|TRBV7-2|once
TGTGCCAGCAGCTTAGTTCCTACCCGGGGCTATGGCTACACCTTC
CASSLVPTRGYGYTF
>TRBJ2-7|TRBD1|13|TRBV3-1/TRBV3-2|NA
TGTGCCAGCAGCGTAACCGGGACAGTCGAGCAGTACTTC
CASSVTGTVEQYF
>TRBJ1-5|TRBD1|14|TRBV9|few
TGTGCCAGCAGCGTAGGGGACAGGGATCAGCCCCAGCATTTT
CASSVGDRDQPQHF
>TRBJ2-5|NA|15|TRBV5-4|NA
TGTGCCAGCAGCTTGGAATCGGACTTCCAAGAGACCCAGTACTTC
CASSLESDFQETQYF
>TRBJ1-4|NA|15|TRBV3-1/TRBV3-2|NA
TGTGCCAGCAGCTACCAGACAGGTGCTAATGAAAAACTGTTTTTT
CASSYQTGANEKLFF
>TRBJ1-5|TRBD1|15|TRBV6-1|once
TGTGCCAGCAGTGAAGAGGGGGCGTTCTATCAGCCCCAGCATTTT
CASSEEGAFYQPQHF
>TRBJ2-3|TRBD1|15|TRBV27|NA
TGTGCCAGCAGTCTCCGGGACAGGGGGCCTGATACGCAGTATTTT
CASSLRDRGPDTQYF
>TRBJ1-2|NA|15|TRBV30|NA
TGTGCCTGGAATGAACAGAACAACCAAAACTATGGCTACACCTTC
CAWNEQNNQNYGYTF
>TRBJ2-2|TRBD2|18|TRBV5-4|NA
TGTGCCAGCAGCTCCGGGACTAGCGGGAGCCCAAACACCGGGGAGCTGTTTTTT
CASSSGTSGSPNTGELFF
>TRBJ2-5|NA|17|TRBV7-2|NA
TGTGCCAGCAGCCTCAGAGGGGACACCACGTACCAAGAGACCCAGTACTTC
CASSLRGDTTYQETQYF
>TRBJ1-5|NA|17|TRBV4-3|NA
TGCGCCAGCAGCCGAAAAATCAGGGGCGTAGGCAATCAGCCCCAGCATTTT
CASSRKIRGVGNQPQHF
>TRBJ2-1|NA|15|TRBV3-1/TRBV3-2|NA
TGTGCCAGCAGCCAAGTTCGGACAGCAACCAATGAGCAGTTCTTC
CASSQVRTATNEQFF
>TRBJ1-4|TRBD1|15|TRBV6-7|NA
TGTGCCAGCAGTTCCCCCGACAGGGTAAATGAAAAACTGTTTTTT
CASSSPDRVNEKLFF
>TRBJ2-7|NA|15|TRBV30|NA
TGTGCCTGGAGGAAACAGGCTACTCCGGACCACGAGCAGTACTTC
CAWRKQATPDHEQYF
>TRBJ1-1|NA|13|TRBV7-2|few
TGTGCCAGCAGCTTACCAGGTTTAGATGAAGCTTTCTTT
CASSLPGLDEAFF
>TRBJ1-1|NA|13|TRBV12-3/TRBV12-4|NA
TGTGCCAGCAGTCAGGACGGGGGACTGAACGCTTTCTTT
CASSQDGGLNAFF
>TRBJ2-1|NA|14|TRBV5-1|NA
TGCGCCAGCAGCCCCTCCCCTAGCTCCAATGAGCAGTTCTTC
CASSPSPSSNEQFF
>TRBJ2-7|NA|13|TRBV6-5|NA
TGTGCCAGCAGTCCCGGGTTAACGGAGGAGCAGTACTTC
CASSPGLTEEQYF
>TRBJ1-2|TRBD1|14|TRBV27|NA
TGTGCCAGCAGAAGAGCAGGGGGCAACTATGGCTACACCTTC
CASRRAGGNYGYTF
>TRBJ1-4|NA|13|TRBV9|NA
TGTGCCAGCAGCGTAGGACGGGGTGAAAAACTGTTTTTT
CASSVGRGEKLFF
>TRBJ1-6|TRBD1|14|TRBV28|NA
TGTGCCAGCAGTTCCGGGACAGCTAATTCACCCCTCCACTTT
CASSSGTANSPLHF
>TRBJ1-4|NA|18|TRBV5-6|NA
TGTGCCAGCAGCTTGTTTTTGTCCGACCTGGGAGCGGGTGAAAAACTGTTTTTT
CASSLFLSDLGAGEKLFF
>TRBJ1-6|TRBD1|14|TRBV6-2/TRBV6-3|NA
TGTGCCAGCAGTTACGGGACAGGGAATTCACCCCTCCACTTT
CASSYGTGNSPLHF
>TRBJ2-7|TRBD1|18|TRBV2|NA
TGTGCCAGCAGGACTACTTTCGGACAGGGTAATATGGTTTACGAGCAGTACTTC
CASRTTFGQGNMVYEQYF
>TRBJ2-7|TRBD2|15|TRBV7-3|NA
TGTGCCAGCAGCTTCTCTAGCGGGGGTACCTACGAGCAGTACTTC
CASSFSSGGTYEQYF
>TRBJ1-2|NA|12|TRBV12-3/TRBV12-4|few
TGTGCCAGCAGTTTGTCGGGAGTAGGCTACACCTTC
CASSLSGVGYTF
>TRBJ2-7|NA|11|TRBV4-1|NA
TGCGCCAGCAGCCTGCGGGATGAGCAGTACTTC
CASSLRDEQYF
>TRBJ1-6|NA|18|TRBV27|few
TGTGCCAGCAGTTTATGGTCCTCAGGGTTGGGGAATAATTCACCCCTCCACTTT
CASSLWSSGLGNNSPLHF
>TRBJ2-1|TRBD2|16|TRBV5-6|NA
TGTGCCAGCAGAAATGGACTAGCGGAGATCATCTATGAGCAGTTCTTC
CASRNGLAEIIYEQFF
>TRBJ2-1|TRBD2|16|TRBV27|many
TGTGCCAGCACCCTTAGCGGGAGGGCCTCCCCGAAGGAGCAGTTCTTC
CASTLSGRASPKEQFF
>TRBJ2-7|TRBD1|14|TRBV7-6|NA
TGTGCCAGCAGCTCAGGGGGCGCCGACTCCGAGCAGTACTTC
CASSSGGADSEQYF
>TRBJ2-2|TRBD1|16|TRBV7-9|NA
TGTGCCAGCAGCTCATCGGAGACAGGGCTCACCGGGGAGCTGTTTTTT
CASSSSETGLTGELFF
>TRBJ1-6|TRBD1|16|TRBV19|NA
TGTGCCAGTAGTACAATAAGGACAGGTCCTTATTCACCCCTCCACTTT
CASSTIRTGPYSPLHF
>TRBJ1-5|NA|15|TRBV6-5|NA
TGTGCCAGCAGCTCGAATCGGGGGGTAAATCAGCCCCAGCATTTT
CASSSNRGVNQPQHF
>TRBJ1-5|NA|16|TRBV5-8|NA
TGTGCCAGCAGCCTAATGACAGCCTATAGCAATCAGCCCCAGCATTTT
CASSLMTAYSNQPQHF
>TRBJ2-3|NA|13|TRBV7-9|NA
TGTGCCACCGTAAGCGGTAGCACAGATACGCAGTATTTT
CATVSGSTDTQYF
>TRBJ2-1|TRBD2|16|TRBV9|NA
TGTGCCAGCAGCACCCGGCTAGCGGGGCCTTACAATGAGCAGTTCTTC
CASSTRLAGPYNEQFF
>TRBJ2-7|TRBD1|15|TRBV11-2|NA
TGTGCCAGCACTCGCCCCGGGACAGGGACATACGAGCAGTACTTC
CASTRPGTGTYEQYF
>TRBJ2-7|NA|14|TRBV15|NA
TGTGCCACCAGCAGAGATCTGGTACAGGGCGAGCAGTACTTC
CATSRDLVQGEQYF
>TRBJ1-2|TRBD1|16|TRBV11-2|NA
TGTGCCAGCAGCTTAGATATACAGGGGGTGATAAATGGCTACACCTTC
CASSLDIQGVINGYTF
>TRBJ1-2|NA|16|TRBV4-3|NA
TGCGCCAGCAGCCAAGATACCCGACCCAATGGGCGCGGCTACACCTTC
CASSQDTRPNGRGYTF
>TRBJ1-4|TRBD1|13|TRBV20-1|once
TGCAGTGCTAGTCGACAGGGAAATGAAAAACTGTTTTTT
CSASRQGNEKLFF
>TRBJ1-1|TRBD1|15|TRBV19|NA
TGTGCCAGTAGTACCGGGACAGGAAGGAATACTGAAGCTTTCTTT
CASSTGTGRNTEAFF
>TRBJ1-6|NA|15|TRBV10-3|NA
TGTGCCATCAGTGTAGGGAGTGAGGGTAATTCACCCCTCCACTTT
CAISVGSEGNSPLHF
>TRBJ2-5|NA|18|TRBV2|NA
TGTGCCAGCACCTTTTCGGAGACTGCAGGGAGGCCAAAAGAGACCCAGTACTTC
CASTFSETAGRPKETQYF
>TRBJ2-6|NA|16|TRBV6-6|once
TGTGCCAGCAGTCCTACCCAACCACCTGGGGCCAACGTCCTGACTTTC
CASSPTQPPGANVLTF
>TRBJ2-5|TRBD2|16|TRBV30|once
TGTGCCTGGGAGCGGGGGGGATTGACACAACAAGAGACCCAGTACTTC
CAWERGGLTQQETQYF
>TRBJ1-3|NA|15|TRBV27|NA
TGTGCCAGCAGTTGGGACGGGACAACTGGAAACACCATATATTTT
CASSWDGTTGNTIYF
>TRBJ1-5|NA|16|TRBV19|NA
TGTGCCAGTAGGAGGGCCGGTGGGGTGAGCAATCAGCCCCAGCATTTT
CASRRAGGVSNQPQHF
>TRBJ2-1|NA|12|TRBV5-4|few
TGTGCCAGCAGCTTGGACAGATACTCGGAGTTCTTC
CASSLDRYSEFF